These 9 T cell receptor beta chains were all obtained from the same sample, sequenced in a study of blood T cells in healthy people across ages. PCR was performed a second time for about 6 to 12 cycles using a sample-barcoded 5' primer and a J-beta primer mix. TCRdb redid the calling of the 5' RACE reads with MiXCR, one entry per CDR3 protein. Among roughly 700,000 distinct CDR3 sequences listed, 45% to 50% were seen once. The sample was blood. These receptors came from a woman aged 55-75 years in good health.

This sequence joins TRBV7-3 and TRBJ2-1; 7 positions agree with TRBD1. The length of the CDR3 is 15 residues. J was trimmed by 8 bases and V by 4 bases; bases with no gene match: 11. Germline lookup yields CDR1 SGHTA and CDR2 FQGTGA. The CDR3 DNA follows: TGTGCCAGCAGCTCACAGGGGTTTTTTGGCGATGAGCAGTTCTTC. Protein product: CASSSQGFFGDEQFF.

The V call is TRBV7-9, the J call TRBJ1-6, with 8 positions matching TRBD1. The V and J ends lost 5 bases and 11 bases, in that order; junction bases with no gene match: 8. CDR3 size: 14 residues. Germline assignment: CDR1 SEHNR and CDR2 FQNEAQ (reference sequence). As DNA, the CDR3 is TGTGCCAGCAGCCCAGGACAGGGAGAAGCACCCCTCCACTTT. As protein: CASSPGQGEAPLHF.

This sequence joins TRBV6-2 or TRBV6-3 and TRBJ2-7; 8 bases line up with TRBD1. Germline CDR1 reads MNHEY; CDR2 reads SVGEGT. J was trimmed by 3 bases and V by 0 bases; bases with no gene match: 4. The CDR3 sequence is 15 residues long. This CDR3 is CASSYSWTGHYEQYF. CDR3 coding DNA: TGTGCCAGCAGTTACTCTTGGACAGGGCACTACGAGCAGTACTTC.

This clonotype has only a few counts. V is TRBV9 and J is TRBJ2-3; TRBD1 matches 7 bases. V gave up 0 bases and J gave up 5 bases; unmatched junction bases: 3. This CDR3 is built from 14 residues. From germline, CDR1 is SGDLS and CDR2 YYNGEE. The CDR3 loop reads CASSVEGARDTQYF. In DNA, the CDR3 is TGTGCCAGCAGCGTAGAGGGGGCGAGAGATACGCAGTATTTT.

V gene TRBV28 combines with J gene TRBJ1-6; TRBD1 aligns across 8 bases. The ends lost 2 bases at V and 10 bases at J; junction bases unmatched: 7. Germline V lookup: CDR1 MDHEN, CDR2 SYDVKM. CDR3 length: 15 residues. The CDR3 DNA reads TGTGCCAGCAGTTTACCTGAAGGACAGGGCTCACCCCTCCACTTT. This sequence encodes CASSLPEGQGSPLHF.

The chain joins TRBV6-5 to TRBJ2-7; TRBD1 might be the D (5 bases). The germline CDR1 and CDR2 sequences are MNHEY and SVGAGI. V dropped 10 bases and J dropped 4 bases, with 17 bases sitting between them. The CDR3 sequence is 13 residues long. CDR3 in DNA: TGTGCCACCCTAGGGGCAGGTGGATACGAGCAGTACTTC. Translating gives CATLGAGGYEQYF.

In DNA form, the CDR3 reads TGCAGTGCCGGTAAAGGACAGGTCATCAATCAGCCCCAGCATTTT. Protein: CSAGKGQVINQPQHF. This chain joins TRBV20-1 and TRBJ1-5; TRBD1 matches at 7 bases. Germline CDR1 reads DFQATT; CDR2 reads SNEGSKA (reference sequence). The CDR3 has 15 amino acids. Germline trimming cut 6 bases from V and 3 bases from J; bases unmatched to any gene: 11.

The J gene is TRBJ2-3, the V gene TRBV20-1, with D possibly matching TRBD2 (6 bases). Germline V gives CDR1 DFQATT, CDR2 SNEGSKA (reference sequence). This CDR3 contains 16 residues. V was pared by 3 bases and J by 4 bases, with 20 bases between. CDR3 nucleotides: TGCAGTGCTAGTTCCGTTAGGCTGGGGGACTCAGATACGCAGTATTTT. Its protein is CSASSVRLGDSDTQYF.

In this sample, this clonotype turned up a few times. The gene calls are TRBV9 and TRBJ2-6; no clear D. This CDR3 contains 16 residues. V lost 2 bases and J lost 0, with 9 bases in between. Germline values: CDR1 SGDLS, CDR2 YYNGEE. The CDR3 protein is CASSVDGISGANVLTF. The CDR3 bases are TGTGCCAGCAGCGTTGACGGAATCTCTGGGGCCAACGTCCTGACTTTC. The full variable domain, with the rest looked up from reference TRBV9 and TRBJ2-6, is DSGVTQTPKHLITATGQRVTLRCSPRSGDLSVYWYQQSLDQGLQFLIQYYNGEERAKGNILERFSAQQFPDLHSELNLSSLELGDSALYFCASSVDGISGANVLTFGAGSRLTVL.